The sequence of this TCR beta chain was determined in a study of cytomegalovirus exposure and HLA in healthy donors. The germline CDR1 and CDR2 sequences are MDHEN and SYDVKM. The CDR3 runs to 11 residues. The trim removed 8 bases at V and 10 bases at J, leaving 5 bases unmatched. Findings and caveats of the study: According to the study, 160 or so TCR beta chains were cytomegalovirus-associated. The majority of TCR sequences were rare, yet some public TCRs appeared in many donors. For cytomegalovirus status, the classifier reportedly gave diagnoses with high specificity and sensitivity.

The donors were part of the validation cohort of 95 to 150 subjects. That cohort was separate from the first cohort, which comprised 500 to 700 subjects. Produced via immunoSEQ multiplex PCR; TCRdb's table is partial and in-frame only. The sample contains about 130,000 clones, around 94% of which appear only once. Worth noting for this clone: The antigen is undetermined.

The chain links TRBV28 to TRBJ2-1, with 7 bases identical to TRBD2. This receptor was taken from a woman aged 18 to 35 in good health and CMV-seronegative. Specimen: PBMCs. CDR3 nucleotides: TGTGCCAGCTGGGGGGGGAGCGAGCAGTTCTTC. The encoded protein is CASWGGSEQFF.